This T cell receptor (beta chain) is from a study of Ad26.COV2.S vaccination and SARS-CoV-2 variants. Study-wide background: Vaccine-arm donor from the placebo-controlled COV1001 Ad26.COV2.S trial.

Profiling relied on immunoSEQ multiplex PCR, and the TCRdb table lists in-frame clones only, not all of them. The sample has more than 300,000 clones, roughly 91% seen once; the top ten hold under 6%. Treatment: approximately 18 received Ad26.COV2.S at low or high dose, single or two shots; 5 received placebo; per-sample allocation not given. Sampling occurred on day 63 after the first vaccine or placebo injection. Trimming cost V 2 bases and J 5 bases, with 6 bases left between them. Germline V gene lookup returns CDR1 SEHNR and CDR2 FQNEAQ (reference sequence). The CDR3 consists of 13 residues. The chain employs TRBV7-9 and TRBJ2-2; D gene uncertain. The specimen comprised peripheral blood, sampled in a trial of Ad26.COV2.S vaccine versus placebo. The receptor was derived from a person aged 18 to 65 who received the Ad26.COV2.S COVID-19 vaccine or a placebo. CDR3 residues: CASSLSQTGELFF. The CDR3 DNA follows: TGTGCCAGCAGCTTATCACAGACCGGGGAGCTGTTTTTT.